Listed here is a single T cell receptor beta chain. V was cut by 4 bases and J by 9 bases, with 19 bases left in between. The CDR3 covers 15 residues. Per germline, CDR1 SGHDN and CDR2 FVKESK. The repertoire was sequenced with immunoSEQ multiplex PCR; TCRdb's copy has only in-frame clones and lacks some. The sample records some 150,000 clones, about 78% being singletons. The sample belongs to a study of cytotoxic CD8 clonotypes in ibrutinib-treated CLL. The rearrangement uses TRBV14 and TRBJ2-1; possibly TRBD2 for D (7 bases). The sample here was PBMCs, taken after 24 months of ibrutinib treatment. This sequence originates from a human donor with chronic lymphocytic leukemia. In DNA, the CDR3 is TGTGCCAGCAGCCCCCTGGGGGGGGGCCGCGGTGAGCAGTTCTTC. It encodes CASSPLGGGRGEQFF. Supplemented by reference TRBV14 and TRBJ2-1, the full variable domain reads EAGVTQFPSHSVIEKGQTVTLRCDPISGHDNLYWYRRVMGKEIKFLLHFVKESKQDESGMPNNRFLAERTGGTYSTLKVQPAELEDSGVYFCASSPLGGGRGEQFFGPGTRLTVL.